These 32 T cell receptor beta chains came from one sample sequenced in a study of graft-versus-host responses after intestinal transplantation. These TCRs' antigens remain unknown. Profiled with immunoSEQ multiplex PCR; TCRdb holds only in-frame clones, not every one. The sample contains around 88,000 clones, 83% of which appear only once. The starting material was unstimulated CD8+ T cells sorted from spleen or lymph node cells, obtained before intestinal transplant. All receptors derive from a human donor who received an intestinal transplant.

The chain links TRBV5-1 to TRBJ1-5; D is possibly TRBD1 (5 bases). Looked up from germline, CDR1 is SGHRS and CDR2 is YFSETQ. Between the trimmed V and J ends, which lost 4 bases and 3 bases, there was a span of 11 bases. The CDR3 spans 14 residues. The CDR3 nucleotides are TGCGCCAGCAGCCTAGGGACGGTCAATCAGCCCCAGCATTTT. It codes for CASSLGTVNQPQHF.

J is TRBJ1-5 and V is TRBV6-1; D not certain. This CDR3 is 14 amino acids long. Between the trimmed V and J ends, which lost 8 bases and 0 bases, there was a span of 11 bases. In germline, CDR1 is MNHNS, CDR2 SASEGT. The CDR3 loop reads CASAKTVSNQPQHF. The CDR3 DNA reads TGTGCCAGCGCGAAGACGGTTAGCAATCAGCCCCAGCATTTT.

Here the CDR3 reads CASGPTGIPHEQYF. The CDR3 DNA reads as TGTGCTAGTGGGCCAACAGGGATTCCCCACGAGCAGTACTTC. The genes are TRBV12-5 and TRBJ2-7; a weak D match, TRBD1 (6 bases). The V end lost 6 bases, the J end lost 5 bases, and 17 bases lay between the germline ends. Germline-derived CDR1 and CDR2 are LGHNT and FRNRAP. CDR3 size: 14 residues.

The V gene is TRBV5-6, the J gene TRBJ1-2; D not resolved. V lost 2 bases to trimming and J lost 8 bases, with 19 bases between them. The CDR3 runs to 15 residues. Per the germline V gene, CDR1 is SGHDT and CDR2 is YYEEEE. This CDR3 reads CASSFWAIVVDGYTF. The DNA of the CDR3 is TGTGCCAGCAGCTTTTGGGCAATTGTCGTAGACGGCTACACCTTC.

V is TRBV5-4 and J is TRBJ1-3; D is unresolved. Trimming took off 2 bases at V and 0 bases at J, with 12 bases between the two ends. Germline CDR1 SGHNT, CDR2 YYREEE (reference sequence). CDR3 size: 16 residues. The CDR3 spells CASSFYPRGSGNTIYF. CDR3 DNA: TGTGCCAGCAGCTTCTATCCCCGGGGCTCTGGAAACACCATATATTTT.

The gene calls are TRBV11-2 and TRBJ1-1, with D possibly matching TRBD1 (6 bases). Trimming stripped 3 bases from V and 0 bases from J, with 17 bases between. Germline V gene sequence: CDR1 SGHAT, CDR2 FQNNGV. The CDR3 is 17 amino acids. The CDR3 is CASSFFGGATMNTEAFF. Written as DNA, the CDR3 is TGTGCCAGCAGCTTTTTTGGGGGCGCGACAATGAACACTGAAGCTTTCTTT.

V is TRBV4-1 and J is TRBJ2-7, with 14 bases identical to TRBD2. This CDR3 comprises 15 residues. Germline V gene lookup returns CDR1 MGHRA and CDR2 YSYEKL. Unmatched junction bases numbered 1, after V lost 0 bases and J lost 6 bases. CDR3 sequence reads: CASSQEGTSGSEQYF. In DNA, the CDR3 is TGCGCCAGCAGCCAAGAAGGGACTAGCGGGAGCGAGCAGTACTTC.

Only a few counts were recorded for this clone. The chain has TRBV5-6 and TRBJ1-2; D possibly corresponds to TRBD1 (5 bases). From germline, CDR1 is SGHDT and CDR2 YYEEEE. Trimming removed 2 bases from V and 0 bases from J, with 14 bases in between. The CDR3 runs to 16 residues. CDR3 in amino acids: CASSFSGLPPNYGYTF. CDR3 bases: TGTGCCAGCAGCTTCTCAGGGCTACCTCCTAACTATGGCTACACCTTC. Filled out from reference TRBV5-6 and TRBJ1-2, the complete variable domain reads DAGVTQSPTHLIKTRGQQVTLRCSPKSGHDTVSWYQQALGQGPQFIFQYYEEEERQRGNFPDRFSGHQFPNYSSELNVNALLLGDSALYLCASSFSGLPPNYGYTFGSGTRLTVV.

V is TRBV6-5 and J is TRBJ2-7; tentatively, D is TRBD1 or TRBD2 (6 bases each). V was cut by 2 bases and J by 2 bases, with 13 bases left in between. The germline CDR1 and CDR2 sequences are MNHEY and SVGAGI. There are 15 residues in the CDR3. The CDR3 DNA sequence: TGTGCCAGCAGTTACGGGGGGCGAGCGACCTACGAGCAGTACTTC. It codes for CASSYGGRATYEQYF.

This clone appeared a single time. The rearrangement uses TRBV5-1 and TRBJ1-6, with D maybe TRBD1 (5 bases). Trimming removed 3 bases at V and 11 bases at J, with 15 bases between. Germline V lookup: CDR1 SGHRS, CDR2 YFSETQ. The CDR3 is 14 amino acids. The CDR3 coding sequence is TGCGCCAGCAGCTCCACAGGTTTGGGAGCACCCCTCCACTTT. Amino acids: CASSSTGLGAPLHF.

The chain recombines TRBV6-1 with TRBJ2-6; D possibly corresponds to TRBD2 (5 bases). This CDR3 spans 15 amino acids. V lost 1 base, J lost 1 base, and 5 bases lay in between. Germline values: CDR1 MNHNS, CDR2 SASEGT. The CDR3 DNA follows: TGTGCCAGCAGTGAAGGGACTTCTGGGGCCAACGTCCTGACTTTC. It specifies CASSEGTSGANVLTF.

The gene calls are TRBV27 and TRBJ2-1; D call uncertain. Germline V gene data show CDR1 as MNHEY and CDR2 as SMNVEV (reference sequence). The CDR3 has 14 amino acids. V was clipped by 4 bases and J by 3 bases, with 10 bases between them. CDR3 nucleotide sequence: TGTGCCAGCAGTTCCACGGGCAGCTACAATGAGCAGTTCTTC. It is translated as CASSSTGSYNEQFF.

V and J are TRBV2 and TRBJ2-7; D might be TRBD1 (6 bases). Germline V gene data show CDR1 as SNHLY and CDR2 as FYNNEI. This CDR3 comprises 12 residues. Between the trimmed V and J ends, which lost 6 bases and 3 bases, there was a span of 9 bases. The CDR3 spells CASRTQGYEQYF. The CDR3 bases are TGTGCCAGCAGAACACAGGGCTACGAGCAGTACTTC.

The sample holds a few counts of this clone. The genes are TRBV2 and TRBJ2-1; TRBD2 matches at 7 bases. Germline CDR1 reads SNHLY; CDR2 reads FYNNEI. This CDR3 spans 11 amino acids. Trimming removed 10 bases from V and 6 bases from J; junction bases left unmatched: 3. CDR3 DNA sequence: TGTGCCACCTGGGGGGGCAATGAGCAGTTCTTC. This translates into CATWGGNEQFF. Looking up the rest from reference TRBV2 and TRBJ2-1 gives the full variable domain: EPEVTQTPSHQVTQMGQEVILRCVPISNHLYFYWYRQILGQKVEFLVSFYNNEISEKSEIFDDQFSVERPDGSNFTLKIRSTKLEDSAMYFCATWGGNEQFFGPGTRLTVL.

The chain combines TRBV11-2 with TRBJ2-7; D may be TRBD2 (6 bases). The germline V gene encodes CDR1 SGHAT and CDR2 FQNNGV. This CDR3 comprises 14 residues. Trimming took off 2 bases at V and 2 bases at J, with 10 bases between the two ends. In DNA form, the CDR3 reads TGTGCCAGCAGCTTATACGGAGGGGCCTACGAGCAGTACTTC. It specifies CASSLYGGAYEQYF.

V is TRBV18 and J is TRBJ1-2; possible D gene TRBD1, 6 bases. Germline V CDR1 and CDR2: KGHSH, LQKENI. CDR3 length: 13 residues. Trimming removed 2 bases from V and 4 bases from J, with 8 bases in between. This CDR3 is CASSPVRGYGYTF. CDR3 coding DNA: TGTGCCAGCTCACCAGTCAGGGGCTATGGCTACACCTTC.

V gene TRBV5-1 combines with J gene TRBJ2-3, with 7 bases that match TRBD1. This CDR3 has 16 residues. CDR1 is SGHRS, CDR2 YFSETQ, per germline. Losses at the gene ends were 4 bases for V and 3 bases for J; bases not matched to a gene: 11. CDR3 DNA sequence: TGCGCCAGCAGCGGGAATCGGGACAGATTAACAGATACGCAGTATTTT. This translates into CASSGNRDRLTDTQYF.

V usage is TRBV4-1 and J usage is TRBJ2-5; TRBD2 agrees at 7 bases. This CDR3 spans 13 amino acids. CDR1 and CDR2 (germline): MGHRA, YSYEKL. V was clipped by 4 bases and J by 4 bases; unmatched bases: 3. The CDR3: CASSPTSVETQYF. CDR3 sequence (DNA): TGCGCCAGCAGCCCCACTAGCGTAGAGACCCAGTACTTC.

This rearrangement joins TRBV2 to TRBJ1-5; 10 bases are a match to TRBD1. Germline-derived CDR1 and CDR2 are SNHLY and FYNNEI. This CDR3 spans 16 amino acids. J was trimmed by 3 bases and V by 4 bases; bases with no gene match: 6. The CDR3 loop is CASSGPGTGVNQPQHF. The CDR3 region has the DNA TGTGCCAGCAGTGGGCCCGGGACAGGGGTCAATCAGCCCCAGCATTTT. The whole variable domain, remainder taken from reference TRBV2 and TRBJ1-5, is EPEVTQTPSHQVTQMGQEVILRCVPISNHLYFYWYRQILGQKVEFLVSFYNNEISEKSEIFDDQFSVERPDGSNFTLKIRSTKLEDSAMYFCASSGPGTGVNQPQHFGDGTRLSIL.

The chain uses TRBV4-1 and TRBJ2-4, with 7 bases identical to TRBD2. Germline CDR1 MGHRA, CDR2 YSYEKL. V trimming: 1 base; J trimming: 3 bases; junction bases outside the gene matches: 6. This CDR3 comprises 16 residues. The CDR3 loop is CASSQASGNVKNIQYF. CDR3 DNA sequence: TGCGCCAGCAGCCAAGCGAGCGGGAACGTCAAAAACATTCAGTACTTC.

The rearrangement uses TRBV28 and TRBJ2-7; D is unresolved. Germline V lookup: CDR1 MDHEN, CDR2 SYDVKM. This CDR3 is built from 13 residues. Trimming stripped 2 bases from V and 5 bases from J, with 10 bases between. CDR3 DNA sequence: TGTGCCAGCAGTTTAGGTTCATGGAACGAGCAGTACTTC. Its protein is CASSLGSWNEQYF.

The chain uses TRBV5-4 and TRBJ1-1, with 8 bases fitting TRBD1. After removal of 1 base from V and 4 bases from J, the junction contained 0 bases not matched to a gene. The CDR3 contains 13 residues. Germline values: CDR1 SGHNT, CDR2 YYREEE (reference sequence). CDR3 protein: CASSLTGGTEAFF. The CDR3 DNA follows: TGTGCCAGCAGCTTGACAGGGGGCACTGAAGCTTTCTTT.

Only a few counts were recorded for this clone. CDR3 DNA sequence: TGTGCCAGCAGCTTAAAAGGACTAGCGGGGGTCCTCTCCTACGAGCAGTACTTC. Translation gives CASSLKGLAGVLSYEQYF. This sequence joins TRBV11-3 and TRBJ2-7, with TRBD2 matching over 13 bases. The germline CDR1 and CDR2 sequences are SGHNT and YENEEA. CDR3 length: 18 amino acids. The J segment lost 0 bases and the V segment lost 2 bases, leaving 7 bases of the junction unmatched.

The chain carries TRBV19 and TRBJ2-2, with D possibly matching TRBD1 (5 bases). V was pared by 8 bases and J by 2 bases, with 9 bases between. The CDR3 contains 13 residues. Germline V gene data show CDR1 as LNHDA and CDR2 as SQIVND (reference sequence). The CDR3 nucleotides read TGTGCCAGTGCAGACAGTAACACCGGGGAGCTGTTTTTT. This sequence encodes CASADSNTGELFF.

The CDR3 region is CASSLTGTGGYEQYF. In nucleotides, the CDR3 is TGTGCCAGCAGCTTAACCGGGACAGGGGGCTACGAGCAGTACTTC. This chain links TRBV5-5 with TRBJ2-7; 11 bases match TRBD1. There are 15 residues in the CDR3. The junction had 4 bases not matched to a gene; V was cut back by 2 bases and J by 3 bases. CDR1 SGHKS and CDR2 YYEKEE come from the germline V gene (reference sequence).

CDR3 nucleotides: TGCGCCAGCAGCCGAGGACAGGGGACGGATACGCAGTATTTT. Translating it yields CASSRGQGTDTQYF. The rearrangement uses TRBV4-1 and TRBJ2-3; 9 bases line up with TRBD1. CDR3 length: 14 residues. CDR1 and CDR2 (germline): MGHRA, YSYEKL. The V gene end was trimmed by 4 bases and the J gene end by 6 bases; junction bases not matched to a gene: 5.

This chain uses TRBV11-2 with TRBJ1-4; TRBD1 agrees at 9 bases. This CDR3 region has 16 residues. J gave up 7 bases and V 4 bases, and 10 bases lay outside the gene matches. CDR1 and CDR2 from the germline V gene are SGHAT and FQNNGV. This CDR3 reads CASSSPRTGVGEKLFF. The CDR3, as DNA: TGTGCCAGCAGCTCCCCTCGGACAGGGGTGGGTGAAAAACTGTTTTTT.

This clone was seen only a few times. This rearrangement joins TRBV19 to TRBJ1-1; possible D gene TRBD1, 5 bases. Trimming took off 2 bases at V and 5 bases at J, with 9 bases between the two ends. CDR1 is LNHDA and CDR2 is SQIVND in the germline V gene (reference sequence). This CDR3 comprises 13 residues. CDR3 region: CASSIMGGTEAFF. The CDR3 DNA sequence: TGTGCCAGTAGTATAATGGGGGGGACTGAAGCTTTCTTT.

The chain employs TRBV28 and TRBJ2-3; possible D gene TRBD2, 6 bases. Trimming removed 1 base at V and 0 bases at J, with 23 bases between. Germline CDR1 MDHEN, CDR2 SYDVKM. There are 20 residues in the CDR3. DNA for the CDR3: TGTGCCAGCAGTTTATTCAGGTGGGGAGGATTAGAACAGAGCACAGATACGCAGTATTTT. It encodes CASSLFRWGGLEQSTDTQYF.

The chain carries TRBV5-1 and TRBJ2-1, with no clear D. V dropped 3 bases and J dropped 0 bases, with 4 bases sitting between them. This CDR3 contains 13 residues. The germline V gene encodes CDR1 SGHRS and CDR2 YFSETQ. CDR3 bases: TGCGCCAGCAGCTGGAGCTCCTACAATGAGCAGTTCTTC. It translates to CASSWSSYNEQFF.

The chain combines TRBV6-5 with TRBJ2-7; D gene uncertain. Trimming pared 6 bases from V and 8 bases from J, leaving 8 bases between. The CDR3 loop spans 10 amino acids. Germline V CDR1 and CDR2: MNHEY, SVGAGI. The CDR3 nucleotides are TGTGCCAGCAGCCGAACGAAGCAGTACTTC. This translates into CASSRTKQYF.

The J gene is TRBJ2-3, the V gene TRBV9; D call uncertain. Trimming left V 3 bases short and J 2 bases short, with 13 bases between. The germline V gene encodes CDR1 SGDLS and CDR2 YYNGEE. The CDR3 is made up of 15 amino acids. CDR3 residues: CASSDTKVSTDTQYF. CDR3 sequence (DNA): TGTGCCAGCAGCGACACTAAGGTGTCCACAGATACGCAGTATTTT.